The clone carrying this T cell receptor (beta chain) was picked up one time. The assay was immunoSEQ multiplex PCR, and TCRdb's table has in-frame clones only and misses some. The sample records about 510,000 clones, about 79% being singletons. These data are taken from a study of shared clonotypes between healthy human individuals. Per the germline V gene, CDR1 is SGHRS and CDR2 is YFSETQ. The length of the CDR3 is 16 residues. J was trimmed by 4 bases and V by 0 bases; bases with no gene match: 2. The source material was PBMCs. The sequence derives from a woman in her thirties or forties in good health. Some clones in this sample may be carry-over from other donors' samples. The V and J genes are TRBV5-1 and TRBJ2-3; 13 nucleotides match TRBD2. The CDR3 loop is CASSLDTSGGADTQYF. DNA of the CDR3: TGCGCCAGCAGCTTGGATACTAGCGGGGGGGCAGATACGCAGTATTTT. The variable domain in full, completed from reference TRBV5-1 and TRBJ2-3, reads KAGVTQTPRYLIKTRGQQVTLSCSPISGHRSVSWYQQTPGQGLQFLFEYFSETQRNKGNFPGRFSGRQFSNSRSEMNVSTLELGDSALYLCASSLDTSGGADTQYFGPGTRLTVL.